The 21 T cell receptor beta chains below were found in one sample sequenced in a study of identical twins. TCRdb re-derived calls from the 5' RACE reads in MiXCR, one entry per CDR3 protein. In the table there are more than 1.5 million distinct CDR3 sequences, about 30% of which are singletons. The sequencing input was cord blood. The receptors derive from a newborn girl in good health.

The chain carries TRBV20-1 and TRBJ1-1, with D uncertain. V was shortened by 3 bases and J by 0 bases, with 11 bases between the two germline ends. CDR1 and CDR2 from the germline V gene are DFQATT and SNEGSKA (reference sequence). This CDR3 has 14 residues. The DNA of the CDR3 is TGCAGTGCTAGGCCCCCGGGGATGAACACTGAAGCTTTCTTT. It codes for CSARPPGMNTEAFF.

In its sample, this clonotype was seen once. The gene calls are TRBV11-2 and TRBJ1-2, with D perhaps TRBD1 (5 bases). This CDR3 is 14 amino acids long. Germline CDR1 reads SGHAT; CDR2 reads FQNNGV. V lost 4 bases, J lost 1 base, and 10 bases lay in between. CDR3 residues: CASSSQGDNYGYTF. The CDR3 DNA sequence: TGTGCCAGCAGCTCCCAGGGAGATAACTATGGCTACACCTTC. Drawing the rest from reference TRBV11-2 and TRBJ1-2, the complete variable domain is EAGVAQSPRYKIIEKRQSVAFWCNPISGHATLYWYQQILGQGPKLLIQFQNNGVVDDSQLPKDRFSAERLKGVDSTLKIQPAKLEDSAVYLCASSSQGDNYGYTFGSGTRLTVV.

The CDR3, as DNA: TGTGCCAGCAGTGAATATCGCGGGACAGGGTCGAGAACTGAAGCTTTCTTT. Its translation is CASSEYRGTGSRTEAFF. The chain links TRBV25-1 to TRBJ1-1; 9 nucleotides agree with TRBD1. Trimming removed 0 bases from V and 5 bases from J; junction bases left unmatched: 10. Germline CDR1 MGHDK, CDR2 SYGVNS. The length of the CDR3 is 17 residues.

V is TRBV5-1 and J is TRBJ2-1; the match to TRBD2 covers 8 bases. Germline CDR1 reads SGHRS; CDR2 reads YFSETQ. V shed 4 bases, J shed 7 bases, and the junction held 13 bases outside the gene matches. The CDR3 is 16 residues long. CDR3 DNA: TGCGCCAGCAGCGGGGCGTTAGCGGGAAGGGCTAATGAGCAGTTCTTC. This encodes CASSGALAGRANEQFF.

This clonotype turned up a few times. This chain links TRBV12-3 or TRBV12-4 with TRBJ2-4; maybe TRBD1 (5 bases). Deletions cut 3 bases from V and 9 bases from J, with 12 bases between. The CDR3 contains 13 residues. The CDR3 region is CASSFRQQGIQYF. The CDR3, as DNA: TGTGCCAGCAGTTTCCGGCAGCAGGGCATTCAGTACTTC.

The CDR3 region is CASSLGEGPQHF. The CDR3 DNA sequence: TGTGCCAGCAGTTTAGGGGAGGGGCCCCAGCATTTT. The chain joins TRBV12-3 or TRBV12-4 to TRBJ1-5, with D unclear. This CDR3 spans 12 amino acids. V was pared by 1 base and J by 9 bases, with 7 bases between.

V gene TRBV5-1 combines with J gene TRBJ1-6; D unresolved. Trimming pared 0 bases from V and 7 bases from J, leaving 8 bases between. The germline gives CDR1 SGHRS, CDR2 YFSETQ. The CDR3 has 14 residues. The CDR3 DNA sequence: TGCGCCAGCAGCTTGGGGGTAGTGAATTCACCCCTCCACTTT. Translating gives CASSLGVVNSPLHF.

V usage is TRBV10-1 and J usage is TRBJ1-1; TRBD1 is a possible D gene (5 bases). The CDR3 is 14 amino acids. From germline, CDR1 is WNHNN and CDR2 SYGVQD (reference sequence). V lost 3 bases and J 0 bases, leaving 8 bases between the germline ends. This chain's CDR3 is CASSDGGLNTEAFF. Here the CDR3 DNA reads TGCGCCAGCAGTGACGGGGGATTGAACACTGAAGCTTTCTTT.

This clonotype was seen only a few times. The V gene is TRBV6-5, the J gene TRBJ2-4; D ambiguous. The CDR3 is 16 amino acids. Germline V gene data show CDR1 as MNHEY and CDR2 as SVGAGI. Trimming shortened V by 0 bases and J by 2 bases, and 11 bases separated the two germline ends. CDR3 amino acids: CASSYSSVLSKNIQYF. The CDR3 coding sequence is TGTGCCAGCAGTTACTCGTCAGTCCTTTCCAAAAACATTCAGTACTTC.

This clonotype was seen ten or more times. This chain uses TRBV4-2 with TRBJ2-3; TRBD2 is a possible D gene (6 bases). The germline V gene encodes CDR1 LGHNA and CDR2 YNFKEQ. This CDR3 has 15 amino acids. Trimming removed 1 base at V and 0 bases at J, with 8 bases between. CDR3 nucleotides: TGTGCCAGCAGCCAAGGTAGCGGTAGCACAGATACGCAGTATTTT. Translating it yields CASSQGSGSTDTQYF.

This clonotype was counted a few times. The rearrangement uses TRBV19 and TRBJ2-2; D not certain. The CDR3 runs to 12 residues. Trimming removed 3 bases at V and 6 bases at J, with 5 bases between. Germline CDR1 is LNHDA and CDR2 is SQIVND (reference sequence). In nucleotides, the CDR3 is TGTGCCAGTAGTATCGGGCCCGGGGAGCTGTTTTTT. Translation gives CASSIGPGELFF.

The gene calls are TRBV3-1 and TRBJ2-1, with D unclear. Trimming shortened V by 1 base and J by 5 bases, and 9 bases separated the two germline ends. This CDR3 spans 14 amino acids. CDR1 is LGHDT and CDR2 is YNNKEL in the germline V gene (reference sequence). CDR3 region: CASSQVYANNEQFF. CDR3 DNA: TGTGCCAGCAGCCAAGTCTACGCCAACAATGAGCAGTTCTTC.

The V gene is TRBV6-5, the J gene TRBJ1-3; no definite D call. Germline V lookup: CDR1 MNHEY, CDR2 SVGAGI. The CDR3 covers 14 residues. Between the trimmed V and J ends, which lost 0 bases and 2 bases, there was a span of 5 bases. The DNA of the CDR3 is TGTGCCAGCAGTTACTCGAGGGCTGGAAACACCATATATTTT. Translating it yields CASSYSRAGNTIYF.

This clonotype was counted only a few times. V usage is TRBV9 and J usage is TRBJ1-1, with D uncertain. The CDR3 contains 12 residues. Deletions cut 7 bases from V and 4 bases from J, with 11 bases between. Looked up from germline, CDR1 is SGDLS and CDR2 is YYNGEE. CDR3: CASERVPTEAFF. The CDR3 region has the DNA TGTGCCAGCGAAAGGGTCCCCACTGAAGCTTTCTTT.

This chain links TRBV21-1 with TRBJ2-4; no check of the table's D call, TRBD1, against the DNA was made. TRBV21-1 is reported as a pseudogene. This CDR3 region has 17 residues. This CDR3 reads CASSKDGGARGKNIQYF. The CDR3 region has the DNA TGTGCCAGCAGCAAAGATGGGGGGGCGCGGGGCAAAAACATTCAGTACTTC.

The V gene is TRBV7-9, the J gene TRBJ2-1; 9 nucleotides align to TRBD2. The V segment lost 5 bases and the J segment 2 bases; nucleotides outside the gene matches: 13. Germline CDR1 and CDR2: SEHNR and FQNEAQ (reference sequence). The CDR3 runs to 18 residues. The CDR3 coding sequence is TGTGCCAGCAGCCCCCTAGCGGCTACTAGCGGGCCCTACAATGAGCAGTTCTTC. It is translated as CASSPLAATSGPYNEQFF.

This clonotype was counted at least ten times. The CDR3 nucleotides read TGTGCCATCGGGGTGATGGGTTCCTATGGCTACACCTTC. It translates to CAIGVMGSYGYTF. The V call is TRBV10-3, the J call TRBJ1-2; no reliable D call. Trimming removed 8 bases at V and 4 bases at J, with 14 bases between. CDR1 is ENHRY, CDR2 SYGVKD, per germline. This CDR3 has 13 amino acids.

The V gene is TRBV6-1, the J gene TRBJ2-1, with 8 bases identical to TRBD2. J lost 4 bases, V lost 3 bases, and 5 bases had no gene match. The length of the CDR3 is 15 residues. Germline CDR1 is MNHNS and CDR2 is SASEGT. CDR3 sequence (DNA): TGTGCCAGCAGTGAGGAAGCGGGGGCGTACAATGAGCAGTTCTTC. Encoded protein: CASSEEAGAYNEQFF.

This clonotype was found many times. The genes are TRBV20-1 and TRBJ2-7; no firm D call. The CDR3 runs 12 residues. CDR1 is DFQATT and CDR2 is SNEGSKA in the germline V gene (reference sequence). V was trimmed by 3 bases and J by 2 bases, leaving 8 bases between them. CDR3 sequence (DNA): TGCAGTGCTAGCGGGTCTGCCTACGAGCAGTACTTC. This sequence encodes CSASGSAYEQYF.

Notes on this clonotype: At one end the junction does not follow the germline gene, possibly because of a read error. The chain employs TRBV4-2 and TRBJ2-3; 12 bases fit TRBD2. Germline CDR1 and CDR2: LGHNA and YNFKEQ. This CDR3 has 16 residues. The DNA of the CDR3 is TGTGCCAGCAGCCAGGCTAGCGGGAGGGGCACAGGTACGCAGTATTTT. This sequence encodes CASSQASGRGTGTQYF.

The table lists this clonotype with a few counts. The CDR3 sequence: CASSHPGDLAKNIQYF. The CDR3 region has the DNA TGTGCCAGCAGCCATCCAGGGGATCTAGCCAAAAACATTCAGTACTTC. This chain uses TRBV14 with TRBJ2-4; TRBD1 is a possible D gene (6 bases). V dropped 3 bases and J dropped 0 bases, with 12 bases sitting between them. Germline V lookup: CDR1 SGHDN, CDR2 FVKESK. The length of the CDR3 is 16 residues.